This TCR beta chain comes out of a study of blood T cell repertoires in COVID-19. After removal of 3 bases from V and 5 bases from J, the junction contained 12 bases not matched to a gene. This CDR3 contains 15 residues. CDR1 DFQATT and CDR2 SNEGSKA come from the germline V gene (reference sequence). TCRdb keeps only in-frame clones here, not all; method: immunoSEQ multiplex PCR. This sample has approximately 170,000 clones; 90% occur once, and the top ten carry roughly a sixth. The chain links TRBV20-1 to TRBJ2-7; TRBD2 matches 8 bases. The sample comprised peripheral blood. The source is a man in his sixties with active or convalescent COVID-19. The CDR3 DNA follows: TGCAGTGCTAGTCTTAGGAGCGGGAGAGAGGACGAGCAGTACTTC. It codes for CSASLRSGREDEQYF.